One sample yielded the 14 T cell receptor beta chains listed below, sequenced in a study of T cell clonality in common variable immunodeficiency. Study outcomes and limitations: Fewer deletions and N-nucleotide insertions were reportedly seen in common variable immunodeficiency TCR beta sequences.

Their specific antigens are unknown. Data came from immunoSEQ multiplex PCR; TCRdb stores just in-frame clones and leaves some out. This sample carries under 20,000 clones, none of them present only once. Material: peripheral blood mononuclear cells. The receptors stem from a human donor with common variable immunodeficiency.

A word on this clone: The read terminates 3 residues before the CDR3 end, so the remaining end is supplied by the germline J gene. This sequence joins TRBV6-2 or TRBV6-3 and TRBJ2-5; TRBD2 matches 12 bases. The CDR3 runs to 17 residues. From germline, CDR1 is MNHEY and CDR2 SVGEGT. The V gene end was trimmed by 0 bases and the J gene end by 2 bases; junction bases not matched to a gene: 4. The part of the CDR3 DNA that was read is TGTGCCAGCAGTTACTCACGACTAGCGGGGGATCAAGAGACC. Amino acids: CASSYSRLAGDQET. Given in full, the CDR3 is CASSYSRLAGDQETQYF.

This clone has only a few counts. The CDR3 is cut off 3 residues early in the read; its end comes from the germline J gene. The V gene is TRBV18, the J gene TRBJ1-1, with no clear D. CDR1 and CDR2 (germline): KGHSH, LQKENI. CDR3 length equals 15 residues. V shed 5 bases and J shed 1 base, with 14 bases lying between them. The DNA read from the CDR3 is TGTGCCAGCTCAGCCTCCCGATGGGCGAACACTGAA. Translated, it gives CASSASRWANTE. The full CDR3 protein reads CASSASRWANTEAFF.

Only a few counts were recorded for this clone. The read gets to within 3 residues of the CDR3 end, and the germline J gene fills in the rest. The chain is built from TRBV7-2 and TRBJ2-7; D is unclear. Trimming shortened V by 1 base and J by 5 bases, and 9 bases separated the two germline ends. The CDR3 runs 13 residues. Germline CDR1 reads SGHTA; CDR2 reads FQGNSA. CDR3 protein: CASSLDRPDEQYF. Incomplete CDR3 DNA: TGTGCCAGCAGCTTAGACAGACCCGACGAG. Based on the CDR3 plus reference TRBV7-2 and TRBJ2-7, the full variable domain is GAGVSQSPSNKVTEKGKDVELRCDPISGHTALYWYRQSLGQGLEFLIYFQGNSAPDKSGLPSDRFSAERTGGSVSTLTIQRTQQEDSAVYLCASSLDRPDEQYFGPGTRLTVT.

This clone was seen only a few times. From the germline J gene comes the end of the CDR3, since the read stops 3 residues before it. The V and J genes are TRBV6-4 and TRBJ2-1; 7 bases agree with TRBD2. After removal of 2 bases from V and 3 bases from J, the junction contained 13 bases not matched to a gene. Germline CDR1 and CDR2: MRHNA and SNTAGT. The CDR3 totals 18 residues. CDR3 DNA, as far as it was read: TGTGCCAGCAGTGACCTAGCGGCACCCCATACAAACTACAATGAG. Translating it yields CASSDLAAPHTNYNE. The whole CDR3 protein is CASSDLAAPHTNYNEQFF.

This clone has a count of ten or more. The CDR3 is cut off 3 residues early in the read; its end comes from the germline J gene. V gene TRBV20-1 combines with J gene TRBJ2-3; 12 bases align to TRBD2. Trimming took 4 bases from V and 4 from J; bases not matched to a gene: 6. The length of the CDR3 is 15 residues. CDR1 is DFQATT, CDR2 SNEGSKA, per germline (reference sequence). CDR3 DNA, as far as it was read: TGCAGTGCTACCCCGACTAGCGGGAGATCAGATACG. This translates into CSATPTSGRSDT. The full CDR3 is CSATPTSGRSDTQYF.

Points on this clone: The read stops 3 residues short of the end of the CDR3; the missing end is completed from the germline J gene. The rearrangement joins TRBV7-9 to TRBJ2-2, with D perhaps matching TRBD1 (6 bases). CDR3 size: 15 residues. V lost 2 bases and J 2 bases, leaving 9 bases between the germline ends. Germline CDR1 and CDR2: SEHNR and FQNEAQ (reference sequence). CDR3 DNA (partial): TGTGCCAGCAGCTTATCGGGACATAACACCGGGGAG. Amino acid sequence: CASSLSGHNTGE. The complete CDR3 protein is CASSLSGHNTGELFF.

This clone has only a few counts. Coverage ceases 3 residues before the CDR3 finishes, and the germline J gene fills in the end. This chain uses TRBV2 with TRBJ2-1; possibly TRBD1 for D (5 bases). The CDR3 runs to 14 residues. Germline lookup yields CDR1 SNHLY and CDR2 FYNNEI. Deletions cut 4 bases from V and 1 base from J, with 8 bases between. Incomplete CDR3 DNA: TGTGCCAGCAGTGGTGGGGCTTCCTACAATGAG. This codes for CASSGGASYNE. The full CDR3 reads CASSGGASYNEQFF. Supplemented by reference TRBV2 and TRBJ2-1, the full variable domain reads EPEVTQTPSHQVTQMGQEVILRCVPISNHLYFYWYRQILGQKVEFLVSFYNNEISEKSEIFDDQFSVERPDGSNFTLKIRSTKLEDSAMYFCASSGGASYNEQFFGPGTRLTVL.

About this clone itself: With the read ending 3 residues before the CDR3 end, the germline J gene is used to fill in that end. This chain joins TRBV19 and TRBJ1-4; D not certain. Germline CDR1 is LNHDA and CDR2 is SQIVND (reference sequence). CDR3 length equals 19 residues. V shed 3 bases and J shed 0 bases, with 20 bases lying between them. Partial CDR3 DNA: TGTGCCAGTAGTATCGTCTCGAGACTAGGCGGGGCAACTAATGAAAAA. Protein sequence: CASSIVSRLGGATNEK. The CDR3 as a whole reads CASSIVSRLGGATNEKLFF.

Worth noting for this clone: Read coverage stops 3 residues before the CDR3 terminus; the germline J gene supplies the remainder. V and J are TRBV19 and TRBJ2-1, with TRBD1 matching over 7 bases. This CDR3 is built from 13 residues. Per germline, CDR1 LNHDA and CDR2 SQIVND (reference sequence). V trimming: 6 bases; J trimming: 9 bases; junction bases outside the gene matches: 8. The CDR3 bases that were read are TGTGCCAGTAGCGAAACAACAGGGGCTGAG. Translation: CASSETTGAE. The whole CDR3 sequence is CASSETTGAEQFF.

This clone was seen more than once but under ten times. The read stops 3 residues short of the end of the CDR3; the missing end is completed from the germline J gene. The rearrangement links TRBV7-2 to TRBJ2-7; the match to TRBD1 covers 9 bases. This CDR3 is built from 15 residues. Germline V gene lookup returns CDR1 SGHTA and CDR2 FQGNSA. The V and J ends lost 7 bases and 4 bases, in that order; junction bases with no gene match: 11. The CDR3 loop reads CASTLGTGYAYEQYF. The sequenced CDR3 bases are TGTGCCAGCACCCTTGGGACAGGGTATGCGTACGAG.

Note on this clone: Read sequence stops 3 residues before the CDR3 end, and the germline J gene provides the missing end. V and J are TRBV19 and TRBJ1-6, with 7 bases matching TRBD1. The ends lost 3 bases at V and 5 bases at J; junction bases unmatched: 7. From germline, CDR1 is LNHDA and CDR2 SQIVND (reference sequence). This CDR3 contains 16 residues. The CDR3 bases that were read are TGTGCCAGTAGTATCTTTTTCGGGACAGATAATTCACCC. It yields the protein CASSIFFGTDNSP. Given in full, the CDR3 is CASSIFFGTDNSPLHF.

A word on this clone: The CDR3 extends 3 residues past the end of the read, so its final part is completed from the germline J gene. The chain links TRBV7-9 to TRBJ1-2; a possible D gene is TRBD1 (5 bases). The CDR3 covers 14 residues. The germline V gene encodes CDR1 SEHNR and CDR2 FQNEAQ (reference sequence). CDR3 DNA, as far as it was read: TGTGCCAGCAGCAACAGTTACAGACAGACCGGC. Amino acids: CASSNSYRQTG. The CDR3 as a whole reads CASSNSYRQTGYTF. Together with reference TRBV7-9 and TRBJ1-2, the CDR3 gives the full variable domain: DTGVSQNPRHKITKRGQNVTFRCDPISEHNRLYWYRQTLGQGPEFLTYFQNEAQLEKSRLLSDRFSAERPKGSFSTLEIQRTEQGDSAMYLCASSNSYRQTGYTFGSGTRLTVV.

This clone was counted ten times or more. Read data end 3 residues before the CDR3 end; the end is taken from the germline J gene. This chain uses TRBV5-4 with TRBJ2-5, with 9 bases that match TRBD1. Trimming cost V 3 bases and J 3 bases; bases outside gene matches: 3. Germline assignment: CDR1 SGHNT and CDR2 YYREEE (reference sequence). The CDR3 spans 14 residues. The CDR3 bases that were read are TGTGCCAGCAGCTGGACAGGGGCCGAAGAGACC. Its translation: CASSWTGAEET. Given in full, the CDR3 is CASSWTGAEETQYF.

For this clone: The CDR3 goes on 3 residues after the read ends, and that part is filled in from the germline J gene. The genes are TRBV6-2 or TRBV6-3 and TRBJ1-2; D is uncertain. The CDR3 consists of 15 residues. Germline values: CDR1 MNHEY, CDR2 SVGEGT. V was trimmed by 5 bases and J by 4 bases, leaving 17 bases between them. Here the CDR3 reads CASSRGLSETYGYTF. The sequenced CDR3 bases are TGTGCCAGCAGTAGAGGTTTGTCCGAAACCTATGGC.